The clone carrying this TCR beta chain was seen a handful of times. No antigen is known for it. Sequenced by immunoSEQ multiplex PCR; TCRdb stores in-frame clones only, minus some. The sample yields 27,000 or so clones, about two thirds seen once. Germline lookup yields CDR1 MDHEN and CDR2 SYDVKM. This CDR3 has 12 residues. The V and J ends lost 6 bases and 9 bases respectively, with 12 bases between them. This entry is derived from a study of PD-1 blockade in classical Hodgkin lymphoma. The sample's time point: cycle 4 day 1 (C4D1), after 6 weeks of nivolumab. There was relapse after autologous stem cell transplantation in every patient, and there was variation in brentuximab vedotin exposure. The study, taken as a whole, reports: Newly diagnosed patients were reported to exhibit reduced baseline TCR diversity relative to healthy donors. After ASCT, patients who started nivolumab under 1 year later were excluded.

The input for sequencing was peripheral blood mononuclear cells (PBMCs), taken before the fourth cycle of nivolumab. This clonotype originated in a human donor with classical Hodgkin lymphoma. The chain has TRBV28 and TRBJ2-1, with D possibly being TRBD2 (6 bases). CDR3 sequence reads: CASSPVGGEQFF. CDR3 nucleotide sequence: TGTGCCAGCAGCCCGGTGGGGGGTGAGCAGTTCTTC.